A single sample is the source of the 11 T cell receptor beta chains below, sequenced in a study of blood T cells in healthy people across ages. Through a sample-barcoded 5' primer and a J-beta primer mix, a second PCR was run for roughly 6 to 12 cycles. TCRdb recomputed calls from the 5' RACE reads with MiXCR, one row per CDR3 protein. The profile covers 1 million to 1.2 million distinct CDR3 sequences, with roughly two fifths appearing a single time and about an eighth taken by the ten largest. The sequenced sample was blood. The receptors derive from a man younger than 35 in good health.

This clonotype was counted a few times. V gene TRBV12-3 or TRBV12-4 combines with J gene TRBJ2-5, with 7 bases aligning to TRBD1. The CDR3 contains 15 residues. Trimming took 5 bases from V and 5 from J; bases not matched to a gene: 11. Here the CDR3 reads CASSLDDRAYETQYF. The CDR3 coding sequence is TGTGCCAGCAGTCTTGACGACAGGGCGTACGAGACCCAGTACTTC.

This chain connects TRBV20-1 to TRBJ1-5, with D unresolved. This CDR3 is built from 17 residues. The V gene lost 0 bases and the J gene lost 1 base, with 16 bases spanning the gap. Germline V gene sequence: CDR1 DFQATT, CDR2 SNEGSKA (reference sequence). This CDR3 is CSARDRPKGGSNQPQHF. The CDR3 DNA reads TGCAGTGCTAGAGATAGGCCTAAGGGTGGGAGCAATCAGCCCCAGCATTTT.

The chain couples TRBV25-1 to TRBJ1-4; weak D call: TRBD1 (5 bases). CDR1 and CDR2 from the germline V gene are MGHDK and SYGVNS. This CDR3 comprises 11 residues. Trimming took 5 bases from V and 10 from J, leaving 8 bases between them. This CDR3 reads CASSTRGKLFF. The CDR3 DNA sequence: TGTGCCAGCAGTACTAGGGGAAAACTGTTTTTT.

The chain links TRBV4-3 to TRBJ1-2; D not certain. The CDR3 spans 14 residues. Trimming took off 6 bases at V and 8 bases at J, with 19 bases between the two ends. Germline CDR1 and CDR2: LGHNA and YSLEER. In nucleotides, the CDR3 is TGCGCCAGCAGACGGGAGTTTCTCGCGGGAGGCTACACCTTC. Amino acids: CASRREFLAGGYTF.

This rearrangement joins TRBV4-3 to TRBJ2-1, with D tentatively TRBD1 (6 bases). Germline V gene lookup returns CDR1 LGHNA and CDR2 YSLEER. Trimming shortened V by 3 bases and J by 10 bases, and 16 bases separated the two germline ends. The CDR3 covers 14 residues. The CDR3 coding sequence is TGCGCCAGCAGCCATTCGGCAGGGGAGAGGGAGCAGTTCTTC. Its translation is CASSHSAGEREQFF.

The chain links TRBV5-6 to TRBJ1-5; D ambiguous. CDR1 and CDR2 from the germline V gene are SGHDT and YYEEEE. The CDR3 runs 13 residues. Trimming cost V 4 bases and J 9 bases, with 14 bases left between them. This chain's CDR3 is CASSPRSRGPQHF. The CDR3 bases are TGTGCCAGCAGCCCCCGAAGTCGGGGGCCCCAGCATTTT.

The rearrangement links TRBV20-1 to TRBJ2-3; D is unresolved. The ends were cut back, 8 bases at V and 3 bases at J, with 15 bases in the middle. This CDR3 spans 13 amino acids. The germline V gene encodes CDR1 DFQATT and CDR2 SNEGSKA (reference sequence). CDR3 in DNA: TGCAGTACTACAGAAGAGATAACAGATACGCAGTATTTT. Residues: CSTTEEITDTQYF.

V is TRBV3-1 and J is TRBJ2-3; 7 positions match TRBD2. The trim removed 3 bases at V and 2 bases at J, leaving 5 bases unmatched. Germline loops: CDR1 LGHDT, CDR2 YNNKEL (reference sequence). The CDR3 loop spans 15 amino acids. CDR3 nucleotides: TGTGCCAGCAGCCACCGAGCGGGGTTCACAGATACGCAGTATTTT. It translates to CASSHRAGFTDTQYF.

The rearrangement links TRBV6-5 to TRBJ1-2; TRBD1 matches 9 bases. Trimming at V came to 0 bases and at J to 3 bases, leaving 5 bases not matched to a gene. The CDR3 totals 16 residues. Per germline, CDR1 MNHEY and CDR2 SVGAGI. The chain's CDR3 is CASSYSGTGGDYGYTF. DNA for the CDR3: TGTGCCAGCAGTTACTCGGGCACAGGGGGCGACTATGGCTACACCTTC.

This clonotype was picked up a small number of times. This chain uses TRBV27 with TRBJ1-4; 8 nucleotides align to TRBD1. This CDR3 has 15 amino acids. The ends lost 6 bases at V and 10 bases at J; junction bases unmatched: 13. Per the germline V gene, CDR1 is MNHEY and CDR2 is SMNVEV (reference sequence). Here the CDR3 reads CASSRKDRDWGKLFF. Written as DNA, the CDR3 is TGTGCCAGCAGCCGAAAGGACAGGGATTGGGGAAAACTGTTTTTT.

This chain uses TRBV20-1 with TRBJ1-2, with 9 nucleotides matching TRBD1. The V gene end was trimmed by 3 bases and the J gene end by 6 bases; junction bases not matched to a gene: 8. Germline CDR1 is DFQATT and CDR2 is SNEGSKA (reference sequence). This CDR3 comprises 14 residues. In DNA form, the CDR3 reads TGCAGTGCTAGGACCGGGACAGGGAATAATGGCTACACCTTC. Encoded protein: CSARTGTGNNGYTF.